This passage covers 9 T cell receptor beta chains from one sample sequenced in a study of PD-1 blockade in classical Hodgkin lymphoma. Noted time point: cycle 4 day 1 (C4D1), after less than seven weeks of nivolumab. All trial patients relapsed after autologous stem cell transplantation. Repertoires were generated with immunoSEQ multiplex PCR, while TCRdb's copy carries only in-frame clones and drops some. This table holds roughly 46,000 clones, approximately 72% found once. The sample was peripheral blood mononuclear cells (PBMCs), taken before the fourth cycle of nivolumab. The origin of the receptors is a human donor with classical Hodgkin lymphoma.

The CDR3 here is CASSTGRDSNQPQHF. CDR3 bases: TGTGCCAGCTCAACGGGCCGGGACAGCAATCAGCCCCAGCATTTT. V usage is TRBV18 and J usage is TRBJ1-5; D may be TRBD1 (5 bases). The CDR3 is 15 residues long. Germline V gene sequence: CDR1 KGHSH, CDR2 LQKENI. V lost 5 bases and J 1 base, leaving 12 bases between the germline ends.

This clone was seen once. The chain employs TRBV6-5 and TRBJ2-5; D is undetermined. The CDR3 length is 15 residues. V lost 2 bases to trimming and J lost 2 bases, with 12 bases between them. Germline CDR1 MNHEY, CDR2 SVGAGI. CDR3 sequence (DNA): TGTGCCAGCAGTTACGTAGGAGACTCACAAGAGACCCAGTACTTC. It yields the protein CASSYVGDSQETQYF.

The chain combines TRBV7-9 with TRBJ2-2; no firm D call. Trimming removed 4 bases at V and 4 bases at J, with 4 bases between. This CDR3 comprises 12 residues. Germline loops: CDR1 SEHNR, CDR2 FQNEAQ (reference sequence). The CDR3 is CASSYLTGELFF. The CDR3 region has the DNA TGTGCCAGCAGCTACCTCACCGGGGAGCTGTTTTTT.

The chain carries TRBV2 and TRBJ2-1, with 8 nucleotides matching TRBD2. The length of the CDR3 is 13 residues. Germline CDR1 SNHLY, CDR2 FYNNEI. The junction had 2 bases not matched to a gene; V was cut back by 5 bases and J by 5 bases. The CDR3 coding sequence is TGTGCCAGCAGTTCAGCGGGGGACAATGAGCAGTTCTTC. Amino acid sequence: CASSSAGDNEQFF.

This clone was detected only a few times. V is TRBV2 and J is TRBJ2-3; D is undetermined. Germline V lookup: CDR1 SNHLY, CDR2 FYNNEI. The CDR3 is 13 amino acids. Trimming removed 3 bases at V and 1 base at J, with 5 bases between. CDR3 coding DNA: TGTGCCAGCAGTGACGGTGGCACAGATACGCAGTATTTT. Encoded protein: CASSDGGTDTQYF.

The J gene is TRBJ2-2, the V gene TRBV19; 8 positions agree with TRBD2. The CDR3 has 14 residues. CDR1 and CDR2 from the germline V gene are LNHDA and SQIVND (reference sequence). Trimming took 8 bases from V and 3 from J; bases not matched to a gene: 5. CDR3 in DNA: TGTGCCAGTTCGACAGCGGGAGACACCGGGGAGCTGTTTTTT. It encodes CASSTAGDTGELFF.

The sample holds one count of this clone. V is TRBV4-1 and J is TRBJ2-5; the match to TRBD1 covers 12 bases. The J call is doubtful: the DNA matches TRBJ2-7 better. From germline, CDR1 is MGHRA and CDR2 YSYEKL. The CDR3 consists of 17 residues. Here the CDR3 reads CASSQLRGTGGLYEQYF. In DNA form, the CDR3 reads TGCGCCAGCAGCCAGCTCAGGGGGACAGGGGGCCTCTACGAGCAGTACTTC.

This rearrangement joins TRBV25-1 to TRBJ1-6; 7 bases are shared with TRBD1. The germline gives CDR1 MGHDK, CDR2 SYGVNS. The CDR3 runs to 14 residues. The ends lost 5 bases at V and 6 bases at J; junction bases unmatched: 4. The CDR3 nucleotides read TGTGCCAGCAGTTGGACAGGTTTTAATTCACCCCTCCACTTT. Protein: CASSWTGFNSPLHF.

The chain uses TRBV27 and TRBJ1-3; D unclear. CDR1 is MNHEY, CDR2 SMNVEV, per germline (reference sequence). This CDR3 is 16 amino acids long. Trimming took 6 bases from V and 0 from J, leaving 15 bases between them. CDR3 amino acids: CASRPNFLISGNTIYF. For the CDR3, the DNA is TGTGCCAGCAGACCTAACTTCTTGATCTCTGGAAACACCATATATTTT.